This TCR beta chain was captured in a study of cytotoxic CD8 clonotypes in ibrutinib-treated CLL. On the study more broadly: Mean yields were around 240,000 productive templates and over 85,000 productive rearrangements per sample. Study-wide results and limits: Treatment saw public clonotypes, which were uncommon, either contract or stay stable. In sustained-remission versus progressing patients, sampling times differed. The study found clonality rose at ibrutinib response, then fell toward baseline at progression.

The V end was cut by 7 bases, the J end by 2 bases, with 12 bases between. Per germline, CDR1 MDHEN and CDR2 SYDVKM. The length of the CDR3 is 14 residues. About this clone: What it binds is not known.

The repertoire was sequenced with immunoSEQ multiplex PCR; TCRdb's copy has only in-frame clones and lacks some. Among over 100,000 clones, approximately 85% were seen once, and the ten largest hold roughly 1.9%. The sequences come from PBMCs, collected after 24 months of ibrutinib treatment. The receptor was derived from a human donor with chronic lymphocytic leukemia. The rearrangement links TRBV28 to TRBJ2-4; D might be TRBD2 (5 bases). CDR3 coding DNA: TGTGCCAGCACCCACGGGGTGCCCAAAAACATTCAGTACTTC. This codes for CASTHGVPKNIQYF.